The sample holds a few counts of the clone carrying this TCR beta chain. Its antigen is currently unknown. TCRdb redid the calling of the RT-PCR reads with MiXCR, one entry per CDR3 protein. The sample has roughly 500,000 distinct CDR3 sequences, over 25% seen once. Trimming pared 3 bases from V and 0 bases from J, leaving 9 bases between. The CDR3 spans 15 residues. These data originate in a study of response to subunit inactivated influenza vaccine. Study-wide results and caveats: Each seasonal influenza vaccination, the authors suggested, recruits few new T cells.

The chain is built from TRBV12-3 or TRBV12-4 and TRBJ2-4; perhaps TRBD1 as D (5 bases). This sample comprised CD4+ T cells sorted from PBMCs, obtained 5 days after vaccination. The receptor comes from a man aged 50 to 60 who received an inactivated influenza vaccine. CDR3 coding DNA: TGTGCCAGCAGTTTCAGGGCTCTAGCCAAAAACATTCAGTACTTC. This codes for CASSFRALAKNIQYF.